Listed below are T cell receptor beta chains from one sample, sequenced in a study of control samples from healthy donors and cancer patients. Generated by immunoSEQ multiplex PCR, the TCRdb table keeps only in-frame clones and is missing some. The table includes 390,000 or so clones, around nine tenths detected once. Sequencing was done on a sample of PBMCs. These receptor sequences come from a man aged 40-50 years with head and neck cancer. Each CDR3 is given with its conserved first and last residue. Fields, in order: V gene, clone size, J gene, D gene, CDR3 protein, CDR3 DNA. The D gene is left open where the match is weak. Size values are once, few and many counts, or a class for expanded clones, and some rows have none.

TRBV7-2	NA	TRBJ2-4	NA	CASSFTGIYNIQYF	TGTGCCAGCAGCTTTACAGGGATATATAACATTCAGTACTTC
TRBV6-1	NA	TRBJ2-4	TRBD2	CASSEAQLAIQYF	TGTGCCAGCAGTGAAGCGCAACTAGCGATTCAGTACTTC
TRBV7-3	NA	TRBJ2-7	TRBD2	CASSLSPAGDHEQYF	TGTGCCAGCAGCTTAAGCCCAGCGGGAGACCACGAGCAGTACTTC
TRBV10-2	once	TRBJ1-2	NA	CASSEQTLYGYTF	TGCGCCAGCAGTGAGCAAACACTGTATGGCTACACCTTC
TRBV24-1	NA	TRBJ1-5	NA	CATSDPTAYNQPQHF	TGTGCCACCAGTGATCCGACAGCTTACAATCAGCCCCAGCATTTT
TRBV29-1	NA	TRBJ1-1	NA	CSMEGNTEAFF	TGCAGTATGGAGGGGAACACTGAAGCTTTCTTT
TRBV4-3	once	TRBJ1-5	NA	CASSQDLSSRNQPQHF	TGCGCCAGCAGCCAAGATCTCTCCTCAAGGAATCAGCCCCAGCATTTT
TRBV28	NA	TRBJ2-1	TRBD2	CASSFFGGSYNEQFF	TGTGCCAGCAGTTTTTTCGGGGGGTCCTACAATGAGCAGTTCTTC
TRBV30	NA	TRBJ1-2	NA	CAWSVLRDYGYTF	TGTGCCTGGAGTGTACTGAGAGATTATGGCTACACCTTC
TRBV14	NA	TRBJ2-1	NA	CASSRNNEQFF	TGTGCCAGCAGCCGTAATAATGAGCAGTTCTTC
TRBV6-6	NA	TRBJ1-1	TRBD1	CASSFGQGAKNTEAFF	TGTGCCAGCAGTTTCGGGCAGGGGGCTAAGAACACTGAAGCTTTCTTT
TRBV19	NA	TRBJ1-1	NA	CASRRQGRVENTEAFF	TGTGCCAGTAGACGGCAGGGTCGGGTTGAGAACACTGAAGCTTTCTTT
TRBV5-4	NA	TRBJ2-2	NA	CASSPRDYNTGELFF	TGTGCCAGCAGCCCCCGAGACTACAACACCGGGGAGCTGTTTTTT
TRBV30	NA	TRBJ2-7	NA	CAWSPSENSYEQYF	TGTGCCTGGAGCCCTAGCGAGAACTCCTACGAGCAGTACTTC
TRBV7-6	NA	TRBJ2-3	TRBD1	CASSSTRGRTDTQYF	TGTGCCAGCAGCTCCACCAGGGGGCGCACAGATACGCAGTATTTT
TRBV5-4	NA	TRBJ1-1	NA	CASSLPGVGSRNTEAFF	TGTGCCAGCAGCTTACCCGGGGTTGGCAGCCGAAACACTGAAGCTTTCTTT
TRBV15	NA	TRBJ2-5	TRBD2	CATSGRGGTETQYF	TGTGCCACCAGCGGCCGGGGGGGGACGGAGACCCAGTACTTC
TRBV11-3	NA	TRBJ2-3	NA	CASSPGQNTDTQYF	TGTGCCAGCAGCCCCGGACAGAACACAGATACGCAGTATTTT
TRBV5-1	NA	TRBJ1-6	TRBD1	CASSRQGGSESPLHF	TGCGCCAGCAGCAGACAGGGGGGTAGCGAATCACCCCTCCACTTT
TRBV5-4	NA	TRBJ1-4	NA	CASSLGQTNEKLFF	TGTGCCAGCAGCTTGGGACAGACGAATGAAAAACTGTTTTTT
TRBV2	NA	TRBJ1-3	NA	CAKRDVSSGNTIYF	TGTGCCAAGAGGGACGTTAGCTCTGGAAACACCATATATTTT
TRBV28	NA	TRBJ2-5	NA	CASSLLFGTLNQETQYF	TGTGCCAGCAGTTTATTATTTGGGACACTGAACCAAGAGACCCAGTACTTC
TRBV5-4	few	TRBJ2-3	NA	CATGGPSTDTQYF	TGTGCTACGGGGGGCCCTAGCACAGATACGCAGTATTTT
TRBV7-9	NA	TRBJ2-1	NA	CASSLTWGYNEQFF	TGTGCCAGCAGCTTGACTTGGGGCTACAATGAGCAGTTCTTC
TRBV11-2	NA	TRBJ1-1	NA	CASSFGNTEAFF	TGTGCCAGCAGCTTCGGGAACACTGAAGCTTTCTTT
TRBV12-3/TRBV12-4	NA	TRBJ2-5	NA	CASSTGAEETQYF	TGTGCCAGCAGTACCGGGGCCGAAGAGACCCAGTACTTC
TRBV10-2	NA	TRBJ2-7	TRBD2	CASGGRRSYEQYF	TGCGCCAGCGGCGGGAGGCGCTCCTACGAGCAGTACTTC
TRBV30	once	TRBJ2-2	NA	CAWSVLGYETPTGELFF	TGTGCCTGGAGTGTACTAGGGTATGAAACCCCCACCGGGGAGCTGTTTTTT
TRBV6-5	NA	TRBJ1-2	NA	CASSYTTLDGYTF	TGTGCCAGCAGTTACACGACGTTGGATGGCTACACCTTC
TRBV18	NA	TRBJ2-7	NA	CASSKPTLLPSYEQYF	TGTGCCAGCTCCAAACCGACACTCCTACCCTCCTACGAGCAGTACTTC
TRBV30	NA	TRBJ2-1	TRBD1	CAWSRDRENNEQFF	TGTGCCTGGAGCCGGGACAGGGAAAACAATGAGCAGTTCTTC
TRBV19	once	TRBJ2-7	TRBD2	CASSIRLAGYEQYF	TGTGCCAGTAGTATACGACTAGCGGGCTACGAGCAGTACTTC
TRBV11-2	NA	TRBJ2-7	NA	CASSPRMTDEQYF	TGTGCCAGCAGCCCCCGGATGACCGACGAGCAGTACTTC
TRBV23-1	NA	TRBJ2-1	NA	CASSQSRVNNEQFF	TGCGCCAGCAGTCAATCGAGAGTCAACAATGAGCAGTTCTTC
TRBV4-1	NA	TRBJ2-7	NA	CASSFLSGPPYEQYF	TGCGCCAGCAGTTTTCTTTCCGGGCCCCCCTACGAGCAGTACTTC
TRBV4-2	NA	TRBJ2-1	NA	CASSQEALGSYNEQFF	TGTGCCAGCAGCCAAGAAGCTCTAGGCTCCTACAATGAGCAGTTCTTC
TRBV5-4	NA	TRBJ2-5	TRBD2	CASSPAGLAGEAGETQYF	TGTGCCAGCAGCCCGGCGGGACTAGCGGGGGAGGCGGGAGAGACCCAGTACTTC
TRBV30	NA	TRBJ2-2	NA	CAWSRVTGELFF	TGTGCCTGGAGCAGGGTTACCGGGGAGCTGTTTTTT
TRBV9	NA	TRBJ1-2	TRBD1	CASSGPSDRGDYGYTF	TGTGCCAGCAGCGGCCCATCAGACAGGGGGGACTATGGCTACACCTTC
TRBV5-4	NA	TRBJ2-1	NA	CATLTVSNEQFF	TGTGCCACCCTGACAGTGAGCAATGAGCAGTTCTTC
TRBV6-1	NA	TRBJ1-6	NA	CASSEVLQTYNSPLHF	TGTGCCAGCAGTGAAGTTCTACAGACCTATAATTCACCCCTCCACTTT
TRBV29-1	NA	TRBJ2-7	NA	CSVEGDGATYEQYF	TGCAGCGTTGAAGGGGACGGGGCAACCTACGAGCAGTACTTC
TRBV4-2	once	TRBJ2-2	TRBD2	CASSQEGLVNTGELFF	TGTGCCAGCAGCCAAGAGGGACTAGTTAACACCGGGGAGCTGTTTTTT
TRBV4-2	NA	TRBJ2-1	NA	CASSLGRHNEQFF	TGTGCCAGCAGCCTGGGACGGCACAATGAGCAGTTCTTC
TRBV2	NA	TRBJ2-5	NA	CASSGDNQETQYF	TGTGCCAGCAGTGGGGACAACCAAGAGACCCAGTACTTC